This is a list of T cell receptor beta chains from one sample in a study of T-cell reconstitution after alpha-beta-depleted transplantation in children. TCRdb re-called the PCR reads through MiXCR, storing one row per CDR3 protein. The sample contains 640,000 or so distinct CDR3 sequences, roughly 17% of which appear only once. The sequenced sample was PBMCs from the stem cell graft donor, obtained from the stem cell graft. The receptors derive from a human donor who donated a stem cell graft to a child with acute myeloid leukemia. Both conserved end residues are trimmed from each CDR3. D genes are given only for firm matches.

>TRBV20-1|TRBJ2-3|TRBD2
SARDSRLAGGQDTQY
>TRBV2|TRBJ1-5|-
ASRADNPSQPQH
>TRBV12-3/TRBV12-4|TRBJ2-1|TRBD1
ASRPGQNNEQF
>TRBV12-3/TRBV12-4|TRBJ1-2|-
ASSPGVGYT
>TRBV27|TRBJ2-7|-
ASSLSTEGYEQY
>TRBV29-1|TRBJ1-2|-
SVDQEGYT
>TRBV7-3|TRBJ2-1|TRBD2
ASSPGGLAGYNEQF
>TRBV6-5|TRBJ1-5|-
ASSYSSTYGPQH
>TRBV20-1|TRBJ1-6|-
SARWGEAIHSPLH
>TRBV13|TRBJ2-3|-
ASSSQGRIADTQY
>TRBV4-3|TRBJ2-1|-
ASSQRTGTYNEQF
>TRBV7-9|TRBJ2-7|TRBD1
ASSFLGQGAYEQY
>TRBV29-1|TRBJ1-2|TRBD1
SVETGVSYT
>TRBV7-9|TRBJ2-5|-
ASSLVSREETQY
>TRBV5-6|TRBJ2-3|-
ASSLVGGPGDTQY
>TRBV6-5|TRBJ2-7|TRBD1
ASTSAGGWPYEQY
>TRBV19|TRBJ1-5|-
VSSTQGRKNQPQH